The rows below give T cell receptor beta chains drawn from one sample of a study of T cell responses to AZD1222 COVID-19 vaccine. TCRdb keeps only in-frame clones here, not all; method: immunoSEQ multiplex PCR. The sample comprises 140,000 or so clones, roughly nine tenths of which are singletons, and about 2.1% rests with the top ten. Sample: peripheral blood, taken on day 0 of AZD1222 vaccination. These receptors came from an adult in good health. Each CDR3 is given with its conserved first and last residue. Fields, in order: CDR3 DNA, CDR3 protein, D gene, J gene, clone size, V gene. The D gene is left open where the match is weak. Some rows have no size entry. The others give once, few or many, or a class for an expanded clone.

cdr3_nt: TGCGCCAGCAGCTTGGTGGGTGACTACTCTGGGGCCAACGTCCTGACTTTC
cdr3_aa: CASSLVGDYSGANVLTF
d_call: -
j_call: TRBJ2-6
clone_size: -
v_call: TRBV5-1

cdr3_nt: TGTGCCAGCAGCCCTGGTGCTCAAGAGACCCAGTACTTC
cdr3_aa: CASSPGAQETQYF
d_call: -
j_call: TRBJ2-5
clone_size: -
v_call: TRBV12-3/TRBV12-4

cdr3_nt: TGCGCCAGCAGCTTGGGAGAGGGCTTTGAGAATTCACCCCTCCACTTT
cdr3_aa: CASSLGEGFENSPLHF
d_call: -
j_call: TRBJ1-6
clone_size: -
v_call: TRBV5-1

cdr3_nt: TGTGCCAGCAGTCCGGGCGTGGGGGAAAAACTGTTTTTT
cdr3_aa: CASSPGVGEKLFF
d_call: -
j_call: TRBJ1-4
clone_size: -
v_call: TRBV7-2

cdr3_nt: TGTGCCAGCAGTTCACTCCTGATGCGGGGAGAGGATCAGCCCCAGCATTTT
cdr3_aa: CASSSLLMRGEDQPQHF
d_call: -
j_call: TRBJ1-5
clone_size: -
v_call: TRBV27

cdr3_nt: TGTGCCAGCTACATGTCTCCAAACACTGAAGCTTTCTTT
cdr3_aa: CASYMSPNTEAFF
d_call: -
j_call: TRBJ1-1
clone_size: -
v_call: TRBV6-5

cdr3_nt: TGTGCCAGCAGCTTAATACGGACAGGGTTCTCCTACGAGCAGTACTTC
cdr3_aa: CASSLIRTGFSYEQYF
d_call: TRBD1
j_call: TRBJ2-7
clone_size: -
v_call: TRBV7-9

cdr3_nt: TGTGCCAGCAGCTTAGGAGGTGATCAGCCCCAGCATTTT
cdr3_aa: CASSLGGDQPQHF
d_call: -
j_call: TRBJ1-5
clone_size: -
v_call: TRBV7-8

cdr3_nt: TGTGCCAGCAGTTTATGGGGCAGGGACGAAAAACTGTTTTTT
cdr3_aa: CASSLWGRDEKLFF
d_call: -
j_call: TRBJ1-4
clone_size: once
v_call: TRBV28

cdr3_nt: TGTGCCAGCAGCGCCGCCGTACAGGGCCTCACCGGGGAGCTGTTTTTT
cdr3_aa: CASSAAVQGLTGELFF
d_call: -
j_call: TRBJ2-2
clone_size: -
v_call: TRBV7-9

cdr3_nt: TGTGCCAGCAGCCAACGGGCATACGAGCAGTACTTC
cdr3_aa: CASSQRAYEQYF
d_call: -
j_call: TRBJ2-7
clone_size: -
v_call: TRBV7-9

cdr3_nt: TGTGCCAGCAGTTTATCCGACAGGGTGCGCTACGAGCAGTACTTC
cdr3_aa: CASSLSDRVRYEQYF
d_call: TRBD1
j_call: TRBJ2-7
clone_size: -
v_call: TRBV27

cdr3_nt: TGTGCCAGCAGTCAGACATATCAGCCCCAGCATTTT
cdr3_aa: CASSQTYQPQHF
d_call: -
j_call: TRBJ1-5
clone_size: -
v_call: TRBV6-2/TRBV6-3

cdr3_nt: TGCAGCGTTGAAGAACTAATGGGACAGCTTGGCTACACCTTC
cdr3_aa: CSVEELMGQLGYTF
d_call: TRBD1
j_call: TRBJ1-2
clone_size: -
v_call: TRBV29-1

cdr3_nt: TGTGCCAGCAGAACCTGGGACAAGTACCAAGAGACCCAGTACTTC
cdr3_aa: CASRTWDKYQETQYF
d_call: -
j_call: TRBJ2-5
clone_size: -
v_call: TRBV7-9

cdr3_nt: TGTGCCAGCAACACGTTAAAGGGGACAGCAAGCTCTGGAAACACCATATATTTT
cdr3_aa: CASNTLKGTASSGNTIYF
d_call: TRBD1
j_call: TRBJ1-3
clone_size: -
v_call: TRBV28

cdr3_nt: TGCGCCAGCAGCCACGGGACAGCGAAACATCAGCCCCAGCATTTT
cdr3_aa: CASSHGTAKHQPQHF
d_call: TRBD1
j_call: TRBJ1-5
clone_size: -
v_call: TRBV4-1

cdr3_nt: TGTGCCAGCAGCCTACGGCAGGGAGGATACGAGCAGTACTTC
cdr3_aa: CASSLRQGGYEQYF
d_call: -
j_call: TRBJ2-7
clone_size: -
v_call: TRBV7-2

cdr3_nt: TGTGCCAGCACCATTGGCTACAGGGAAAGGCCTGAAGCTTTCTTT
cdr3_aa: CASTIGYRERPEAFF
d_call: -
j_call: TRBJ1-1
clone_size: -
v_call: TRBV6-5

cdr3_nt: TGTGCCAGCACTGGTCAGCCGGGACGATCTTCCGGCTACACCTTC
cdr3_aa: CASTGQPGRSSGYTF
d_call: -
j_call: TRBJ1-2
clone_size: few
v_call: TRBV27

cdr3_nt: TGTGCCAGCAGCCAACAGCCCTCTGGAAACACCATATATTTT
cdr3_aa: CASSQQPSGNTIYF
d_call: -
j_call: TRBJ1-3
clone_size: -
v_call: TRBV3-1/TRBV3-2

cdr3_nt: TGTGCCAGCAGTCAGGAAGGTCAGCCCCAGCATTTT
cdr3_aa: CASSQEGQPQHF
d_call: -
j_call: TRBJ1-5
clone_size: -
v_call: TRBV28

cdr3_nt: TGTGCCACTTCCGGGTCCCTTCCCCCGAGCTCCTATAATTCACCCCTCCACTTT
cdr3_aa: CATSGSLPPSSYNSPLHF
d_call: -
j_call: TRBJ1-6
clone_size: -
v_call: TRBV19

cdr3_nt: TGTGCCAGCAGCCATACTACTAGCGGGCTCCCCACAGATACGCAGTATTTT
cdr3_aa: CASSHTTSGLPTDTQYF
d_call: TRBD2
j_call: TRBJ2-3
clone_size: -
v_call: TRBV3-1/TRBV3-2

cdr3_nt: TGTGCCAGCAGCCAAGTTGTTGCAGGGGATGGGAATGAAAAACTGTTTTTT
cdr3_aa: CASSQVVAGDGNEKLFF
d_call: -
j_call: TRBJ1-4
clone_size: -
v_call: TRBV4-2

cdr3_nt: TGTGCCAGCAGCTTAGGTGGCTATGGCTACACCTTC
cdr3_aa: CASSLGGYGYTF
d_call: -
j_call: TRBJ1-2
clone_size: -
v_call: TRBV7-8

cdr3_nt: TGTGCCAGCAGGGAGCTGGGGACCGGGAGTGGCTACACCTTC
cdr3_aa: CASRELGTGSGYTF
d_call: -
j_call: TRBJ1-2
clone_size: -
v_call: TRBV6-4

cdr3_nt: TGTGCCAGCACCGGGACAGCCCGATTGGACCACTTC
cdr3_aa: CASTGTARLDHF
d_call: TRBD1
j_call: TRBJ2-5
clone_size: -
v_call: TRBV2

cdr3_nt: TGCGCCAGCAGCTTGGGTTGGGTCACAGATACGCAGTATTTT
cdr3_aa: CASSLGWVTDTQYF
d_call: -
j_call: TRBJ2-3
clone_size: -
v_call: TRBV5-1

cdr3_nt: TGTGCCAGCAGCCTTACGGCCCACCAAGAGACCCAGTACTTC
cdr3_aa: CASSLTAHQETQYF
d_call: -
j_call: TRBJ2-5
clone_size: -
v_call: TRBV5-4

cdr3_nt: TGTGCCAGCTCACCACTGGACAGGGACTCTGGAAACACCATATATTTT
cdr3_aa: CASSPLDRDSGNTIYF
d_call: TRBD1
j_call: TRBJ1-3
clone_size: -
v_call: TRBV18

cdr3_nt: TGTGCCAGCAGCCAAATTTACACCTACGAGCAGTACTTC
cdr3_aa: CASSQIYTYEQYF
d_call: -
j_call: TRBJ2-7
clone_size: -
v_call: TRBV4-2

cdr3_nt: TGTGCCAGCAGCTTAAATCGGGGGAACACTGAAGCTTTCTTT
cdr3_aa: CASSLNRGNTEAFF
d_call: -
j_call: TRBJ1-1
clone_size: -
v_call: TRBV11-2